This TCR beta chain originates from a study of tumor-infiltrating lymphocytes in primary liver carcinoma. In the study overall: Staging placed the tumors at T1-T3 N0M0, and they measured about 4.2 to 10 cm across. Yields of productive TCRbeta reads ranged from roughly 3.5 to 7.13 million per sample and were similar across tissue types.

Starting material for RNA and DNA co-extraction consisted of about 20-30 mg of unsorted bulk tissue. Every tumor was sampled at five separate regions. TCR beta cDNA was reverse-transcribed from about 500 ng of total RNA. The reaction used a constant-region primer and ProtoScript II reverse transcriptase. Three rounds of nested multiplex PCR with slightly modified ARM-PCR produced TCR beta libraries. PCR rounds one and two used TRBV1-TRBV30 forward primers with a C-beta reverse primer for 10 cycles each. MiXCR, applied by TCRdb to the multiplex PCR reads, yields one record per CDR3 protein. The table has roughly 70,000 distinct CDR3 sequences, over 60% seen once; the top ten hold about 40%. Study outcomes and limitations: Only about 7.5-24% of top clones appeared in all five tumor regions.

The CDR3 length is 12 residues. Comments on this clonotype: Its matching antigen is unknown. One end of the junction varies from germline; a read error may be responsible.

This chain uses TRBV12-3 or TRBV12-4 with TRBJ1-2; D gene ambiguous. The sample was liver tumor tissue from sampling region 4. Subset specified: tumor region T4, right-lateral pole. The clonotype was recovered from a man in his forties with primary liver carcinoma and hepatitis B virus infection. CDR3 DNA sequence: TGTGCCAGCAGTTTGACATTGGCTGGCCACACCTTC. It is translated as CASSLTLAGHTF.